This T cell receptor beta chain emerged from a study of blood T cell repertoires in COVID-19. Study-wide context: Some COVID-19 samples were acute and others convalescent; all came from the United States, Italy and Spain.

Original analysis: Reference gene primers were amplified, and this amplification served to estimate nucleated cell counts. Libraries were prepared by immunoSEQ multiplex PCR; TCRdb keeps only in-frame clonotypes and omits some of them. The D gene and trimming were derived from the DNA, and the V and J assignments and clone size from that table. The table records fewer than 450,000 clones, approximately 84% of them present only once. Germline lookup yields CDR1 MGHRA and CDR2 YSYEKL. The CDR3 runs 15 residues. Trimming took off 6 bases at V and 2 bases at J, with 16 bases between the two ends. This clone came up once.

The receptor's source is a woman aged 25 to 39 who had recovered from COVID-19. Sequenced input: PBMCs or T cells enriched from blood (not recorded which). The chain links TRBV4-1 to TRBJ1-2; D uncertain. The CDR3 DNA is TGCGCCAGCAGACCCACCGAGGCGGAGAACTATGGCTACACCTTC. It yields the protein CASRPTEAENYGYTF.